This T cell receptor (beta chain) was found in a study of tumor-infiltrating lymphocytes in primary liver carcinoma. In the study overall: Each of the samples returned roughly 3.65 to 7.5 million productive TCRbeta reads (a yield similar across tissue types).

CDR3 length equals 14 residues. The ends were cut back, 9 bases at V and 2 bases at J, with 15 bases in the middle. CDR1 SGHAT and CDR2 FQNNGV come from the germline V gene. RNA and DNA were co-extracted from roughly 20-30 mg of unsorted bulk tissue. For each tumor, five separate regions were sampled. A primer in the constant region served to generate TCR beta cDNA from 450 to 600 ng of total RNA. What produced the TCR beta libraries was three nested multiplex PCR rounds using slightly modified ARM-PCR. The study ran its first two PCR rounds for around 10 cycles each, using TRBV1-TRBV30 forward primers and a C-beta reverse primer. TCRdb re-analysed the multiplex PCR reads in MiXCR, keeping a single row per CDR3 protein. The repertoire includes some 50,000 distinct CDR3 sequences, 71% of them detected once, and about 29% sits in the top ten.

The specimen sequenced was liver tumor tissue from sampling region 5. Subset described: tumor region T5, tumor centre. The sequence was collected from a man aged 35-49 years with primary liver carcinoma and hepatitis B virus infection. This chain joins TRBV11-2 and TRBJ2-3; D may correspond to TRBD1 or TRBD2 (6 bases each). This CDR3 is CARGAREPTDTQYF. CDR3 in DNA: TGTGCCAGGGGGGCACGGGAGCCCACAGATACGCAGTATTTT. The entire variable domain, with the rest obtained from reference TRBV11-2 and TRBJ2-3, is as follows: EAGVAQSPRYKIIEKRQSVAFWCNPISGHATLYWYQQILGQGPKLLIQFQNNGVVDDSQLPKDRFSAERLKGVDSTLKIQPAKLEDSAVYLCARGAREPTDTQYFGPGTRLTVL.